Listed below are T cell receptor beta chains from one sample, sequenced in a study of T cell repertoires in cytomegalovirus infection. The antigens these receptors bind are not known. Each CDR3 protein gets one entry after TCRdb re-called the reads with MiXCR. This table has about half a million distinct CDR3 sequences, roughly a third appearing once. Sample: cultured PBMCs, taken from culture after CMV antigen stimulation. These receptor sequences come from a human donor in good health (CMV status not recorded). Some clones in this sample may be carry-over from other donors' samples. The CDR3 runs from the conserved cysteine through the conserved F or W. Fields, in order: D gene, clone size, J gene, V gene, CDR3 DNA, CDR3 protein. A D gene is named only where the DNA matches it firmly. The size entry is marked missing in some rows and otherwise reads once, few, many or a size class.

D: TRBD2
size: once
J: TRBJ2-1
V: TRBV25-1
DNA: TGTGCCAGCAGGGCTAGCGGCGAGCAGTTCTTC
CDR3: CASRASGEQFF

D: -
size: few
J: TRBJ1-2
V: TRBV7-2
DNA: TGTGCCAGCAGCTTAGCCTCCGGCCTCTATGGCTACACCTTC
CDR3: CASSLASGLYGYTF

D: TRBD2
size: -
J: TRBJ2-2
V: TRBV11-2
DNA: TGTGCCAGCAGCTTACGGGAAGCGGGAGGGATGAACACCGGGGAGCTGTTTTTT
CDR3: CASSLREAGGMNTGELFF

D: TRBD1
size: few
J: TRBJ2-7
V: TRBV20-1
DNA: TGCAGTGCTTTTGGACAGGGGGCGTGGGAGCAGTACTTC
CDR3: CSAFGQGAWEQYF

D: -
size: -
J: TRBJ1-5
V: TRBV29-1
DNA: TGCAGCGTTGGGACAGCGAACAATCAGCCCCAGCATTTT
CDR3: CSVGTANNQPQHF

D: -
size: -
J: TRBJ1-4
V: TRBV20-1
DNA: TGCAGTGCTACACCCTCCGGGACCCCTAGAGGAAAACTGTTTTTT
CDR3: CSATPSGTPRGKLFF

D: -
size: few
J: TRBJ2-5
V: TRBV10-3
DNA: TGTGCCATCAGTGGATCCAACCAAGAGACCCAGTACTTC
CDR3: CAISGSNQETQYF

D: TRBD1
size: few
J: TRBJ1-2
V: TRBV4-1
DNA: TGCGCCAGCAGCCAAACGGACAGGGCCTCCTATGGCTACACCTTC
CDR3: CASSQTDRASYGYTF

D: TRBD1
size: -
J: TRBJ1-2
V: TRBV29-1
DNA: TGCAGCGTTGGAAACCAGGGGGGGTCTAACTATGGCTACACCTTC
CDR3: CSVGNQGGSNYGYTF

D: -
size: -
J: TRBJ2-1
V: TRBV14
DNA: TGTGCCAGCAGCCCGTCCAGTGCCTACAATGAGCAGTTCTTC
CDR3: CASSPSSAYNEQFF

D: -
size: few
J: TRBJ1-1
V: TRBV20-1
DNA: TGCAGTGCTCCGGTAACATCTCAGAACACTGAAGCTTTCTTT
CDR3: CSAPVTSQNTEAFF

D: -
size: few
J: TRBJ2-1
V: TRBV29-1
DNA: TGCAGCGTTGAACCAGGGTTTACGGTATACAATGAGCAGTTCTTC
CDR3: CSVEPGFTVYNEQFF

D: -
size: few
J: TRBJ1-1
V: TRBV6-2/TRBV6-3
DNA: TGTGCCAGCATTAACACCGAAATAAACACTGAAGCTTTCTTT
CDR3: CASINTEINTEAFF

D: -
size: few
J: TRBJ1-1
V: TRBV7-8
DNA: TGTGCCAGCAGCTTACCCCGCGGGGTGGGGACTGAAGCTTTCTTT
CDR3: CASSLPRGVGTEAFF

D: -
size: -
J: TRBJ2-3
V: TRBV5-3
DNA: TGTGCCAGCAGCTACAAGACAGGTAGCACAGATACGCAGTATTTT
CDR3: CASSYKTGSTDTQYF

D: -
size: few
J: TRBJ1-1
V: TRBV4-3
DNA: TGCGCCAGCAGCCAAGATAACAGGAACACTGAAGCTTTCTTT
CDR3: CASSQDNRNTEAFF